Detailed here is one TCR beta chain. Germline CDR1 is SGHRS and CDR2 is YFSETQ. The CDR3 extends over 14 amino acids. V lost 4 bases and J lost 3; bases outside the gene matches: 5. With 60 Vbeta and 13 Jbeta primers, the PCR was carried out. The data were produced by immunoSEQ multiplex PCR, yet TCRdb's version contains in-frame clones alone and is incomplete. The sample shows fewer than 45,000 clones, roughly four fifths of them seen only once. The data stem from a study of cytomegalovirus exposure and HLA in healthy donors. Sequencing was performed on PBMCs. The TCR sequence derives from a woman aged 25 to 45 in good health and CMV-seropositive. The rearrangement links TRBV5-1 to TRBJ1-1; TRBD1 aligns across 8 bases. In DNA, the CDR3 is TGCGCCAGCAGCGCACGACAGGGGCACACTGAAGCTTTCTTT. Translating it yields CASSARQGHTEAFF.